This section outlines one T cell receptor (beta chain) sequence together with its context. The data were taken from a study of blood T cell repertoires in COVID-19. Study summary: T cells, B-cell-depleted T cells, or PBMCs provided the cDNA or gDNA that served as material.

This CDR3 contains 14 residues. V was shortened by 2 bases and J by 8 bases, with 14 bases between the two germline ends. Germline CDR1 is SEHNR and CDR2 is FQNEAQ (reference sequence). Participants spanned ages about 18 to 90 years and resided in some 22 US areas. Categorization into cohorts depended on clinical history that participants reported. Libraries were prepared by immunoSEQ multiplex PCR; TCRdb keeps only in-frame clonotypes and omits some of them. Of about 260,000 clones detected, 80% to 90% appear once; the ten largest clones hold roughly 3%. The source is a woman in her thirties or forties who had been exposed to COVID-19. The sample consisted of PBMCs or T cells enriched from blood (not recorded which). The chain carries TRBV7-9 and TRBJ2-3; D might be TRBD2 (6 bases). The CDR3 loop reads CASSLKGTALTQYF. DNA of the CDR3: TGTGCCAGCAGCTTAAAGGGGACTGCACTTACGCAGTATTTT.